The 30 T cell receptor beta chains listed next were all sequenced from one sample in a study of T cell responses to AZD1222 COVID-19 vaccine. Clones were read by immunoSEQ multiplex PCR, and TCRdb kept only the in-frame ones, dropping some. The sample carries 130,000 or so clones, about 88% recorded once. Sequencing used peripheral blood, obtained 28 days after the second AZD1222 dose. These receptors were obtained from an adult who received the AZD1222 COVID-19 vaccine.

V is TRBV7-2 and J is TRBJ2-3, with a weak D call TRBD1 (7 bases). V was cut by 1 base and J by 0 bases, with 17 bases left in between. In germline, CDR1 is SGHTA, CDR2 FQGNSA. This CDR3 contains 18 residues. The CDR3 DNA reads TGTGCCAGCAGCTTAGTTTTAGGAGGGGGCGCGAGCACAGATACGCAGTATTTT. Translation: CASSLVLGGGASTDTQYF.

The V and J genes are TRBV9 and TRBJ2-5; tentative D call: TRBD1 (5 bases). The CDR3 sequence is 14 residues long. Trimming shortened V by 2 bases and J by 0 bases, and 8 bases separated the two germline ends. The germline V gene has CDR1 SGDLS and CDR2 YYNGEE. The CDR3 DNA follows: TGTGCCAGCAGCGTTTCAGGGTACCAAGAGACCCAGTACTTC. Translation gives CASSVSGYQETQYF.

J is TRBJ1-5 and V is TRBV11-3, with no clear D. CDR1 is SGHNT and CDR2 is YENEEA in the germline V gene. The CDR3 runs 15 residues. The V and J ends lost 1 base and 0 bases respectively, with 7 bases between them. The CDR3 spells CASSLVYTSNQPQHF. The DNA for the CDR3 is TGTGCCAGCAGCTTAGTGTACACTAGCAATCAGCCCCAGCATTTT.

This chain joins TRBV2 and TRBJ1-6, with 10 positions matching TRBD1. This CDR3 is built from 15 residues. V was clipped by 11 bases and J by 9 bases; unmatched bases: 13. The V gene's germline CDR1 is SNHLY and CDR2 FYNNEI. The CDR3 is CAGAVATGGGSPLHF. For the CDR3, the DNA is TGTGCCGGGGCCGTGGCGACAGGGGGCGGTTCACCCCTCCACTTT.

This clone appeared a few times. The chain links TRBV9 to TRBJ2-1; 9 nucleotides line up with TRBD1. V shed 4 bases and J 7 bases; nucleotides not matched to a gene: 9. CDR3 length: 15 amino acids. CDR1 SGDLS and CDR2 YYNGEE come from the germline V gene. CDR3 nucleotides: TGTGCCAGCAGCAATACAGGGGGCTTCTGGAATGAGCAGTTCTTC. This gives the protein CASSNTGGFWNEQFF. The entire variable domain, with the rest obtained from reference TRBV9 and TRBJ2-1, is as follows: DSGVTQTPKHLITATGQRVTLRCSPRSGDLSVYWYQQSLDQGLQFLIQYYNGEERAKGNILERFSAQQFPDLHSELNLSSLELGDSALYFCASSNTGGFWNEQFFGPGTRLTVL.

This clone was recorded a few times. The V call is TRBV2, the J call TRBJ1-2; the D gene is possibly TRBD1 (5 bases). With 6 bases removed from V and 7 bases from J, the gap between germline ends came to 12 bases. The germline gives CDR1 SNHLY, CDR2 FYNNEI. The CDR3 loop spans 12 amino acids. The DNA for the CDR3 is TGTGCCAGCAGAGAGGGGATGGGTGGCTACACCTTC. Amino acids: CASREGMGGYTF.

V usage is TRBV6-2 or TRBV6-3 and J usage is TRBJ1-5; D is unresolved. Trimming left V 2 bases short and J 5 bases short, with 10 bases between. The CDR3 is made up of 14 amino acids. Germline assignment: CDR1 MNHEY and CDR2 SVGEGT. The CDR3 protein is CASSYTRVDQPQHF. The CDR3 DNA reads TGTGCCAGCAGTTACACCCGGGTTGATCAGCCCCAGCATTTT.

The chain uses TRBV7-9 and TRBJ1-1; a possible D gene is TRBD1 (6 bases). Trimming took 3 bases from V and 3 from J, leaving 11 bases between them. The CDR3 is made up of 14 amino acids. The germline gives CDR1 SEHNR, CDR2 FQNEAQ (reference sequence). CDR3 sequence reads: CASSFGGAHTEAFF. CDR3 nucleotides: TGTGCCAGCAGCTTTGGGGGGGCTCACACTGAAGCTTTCTTT.

This chain uses TRBV30 with TRBJ1-2, with a tentative D call TRBD1 (6 bases). This CDR3 contains 16 residues. Germline V gene data show CDR1 as GTSNPN and CDR2 as SVGIG (reference sequence). V lost 2 bases to trimming and J lost 2 bases, with 18 bases between them. For the CDR3, the DNA is TGTGCCTGGAGTAGGTCTCCGGGACATAAGAACTATGGCTACACCTTC. Residues: CAWSRSPGHKNYGYTF.

The chain carries TRBV6-1 and TRBJ1-2; weak D call: TRBD1 (6 bases). The CDR3 loop spans 16 amino acids. CDR1 and CDR2 from the germline V gene are MNHNS and SASEGT. Trimming took 4 bases from V and 1 from J, leaving 16 bases between them. CDR3 residues: CASSVGKGQHNYGYTF. In DNA, the CDR3 is TGTGCCAGCAGTGTTGGGAAGGGACAACATAACTATGGCTACACCTTC.

The chain recombines TRBV6-5 with TRBJ1-6; the D is unclear. Trimming took off 6 bases at V and 8 bases at J, with 11 bases between the two ends. Germline-derived CDR1 and CDR2 are MNHEY and SVGAGI. The CDR3 is 13 amino acids. The CDR3 region has the DNA TGTGCCAGCAGCCGCGTAACTGATTCACCCCTCCACTTT. Amino acid sequence: CASSRVTDSPLHF.

This clone was detected only once. The chain carries TRBV10-3 and TRBJ2-5; D is unresolved. Trimming stripped 0 bases from V and 4 bases from J, with 3 bases between. Germline V CDR1 and CDR2: ENHRY, SYGVKD. The CDR3 consists of 12 residues. CDR3 nucleotide sequence: TGTGCCATCAGTGAGTCGGGAGAGACCCAGTACTTC. This codes for CAISESGETQYF.

This clone has only one observation. V is TRBV6-2 or TRBV6-3 and J is TRBJ1-2; D is possibly TRBD1 (6 bases). Trimming took off 0 bases at V and 4 bases at J, with 12 bases between the two ends. The CDR3 spans 15 residues. The germline V gene encodes CDR1 MNHEY and CDR2 SVGEGT. CDR3 protein: CASSYSAGAIYGYTF. The CDR3 DNA sequence: TGTGCCAGCAGTTACTCGGCAGGGGCAATCTATGGCTACACCTTC.

The chain links TRBV3-1 (or the pseudogene TRBV3-2) to TRBJ1-2; TRBD1 agrees at 8 bases. The trim removed 1 base at V and 2 bases at J, leaving 6 bases unmatched. The CDR3 is 16 amino acids. CDR1 is LGHDT, CDR2 YNNKEL, per germline (reference sequence). The CDR3 region has the DNA TGTGCCAGCAGCCAAGTAGGGACAGGTAGAAACTATGGCTACACCTTC. Translation: CASSQVGTGRNYGYTF.

CDR3 sequence (DNA): TGTGCCACCCTGGGACAGCTAAATGAAAAACTGTTTTTT. Amino acid sequence: CATLGQLNEKLFF. The chain carries TRBV19 and TRBJ1-4; 7 positions agree with TRBD1. This CDR3 has 13 residues. V lost 10 bases to trimming and J lost 5 bases; unmatched junction nucleotides: 7. Germline lookup yields CDR1 LNHDA and CDR2 SQIVND (reference sequence).

This clone was counted once. The chain recombines TRBV4-3 with TRBJ1-5, with a possible D match to TRBD1 (5 bases). V shed 0 bases and J shed 5 bases, with 20 bases lying between them. The CDR3 consists of 18 residues. Germline-derived CDR1 and CDR2 are LGHNA and YSLEER. This CDR3 reads CASSQDGEGHRKDQPQHF. CDR3 bases: TGCGCCAGCAGCCAAGATGGGGAGGGGCATCGCAAGGATCAGCCCCAGCATTTT.

This chain connects TRBV3-1 (or the pseudogene TRBV3-2) to TRBJ1-2; TRBD1 might be the D (6 bases). V was cut by 1 base and J by 0 bases, with 12 bases left in between. Germline lookup yields CDR1 LGHDT and CDR2 YNNKEL (reference sequence). The CDR3 is 16 amino acids. This CDR3 reads CASSQVHRTANYGYTF. The CDR3 nucleotides are TGTGCCAGCAGCCAAGTTCATAGGACAGCTAACTATGGCTACACCTTC.

The rearrangement links TRBV12-3 or TRBV12-4 to TRBJ1-4, with D perhaps matching TRBD1 (5 bases). The CDR3 loop spans 12 amino acids. Trimming shortened V by 3 bases and J by 8 bases, and 7 bases separated the two germline ends. Here the CDR3 reads CASSFSGEKLFF. CDR3 in DNA: TGTGCCAGCAGTTTTTCAGGGGAAAAACTGTTTTTT.

The chain recombines TRBV5-1 with TRBJ2-7, with D uncertain. This CDR3 has 13 residues. Looked up from germline, CDR1 is SGHRS and CDR2 is YFSETQ. Deletions cut 4 bases from V and 0 bases from J, with 8 bases between. The DNA for the CDR3 is TGCGCCAGCAGCAAACAAAGCTCCTACGAGCAGTACTTC. This gives the protein CASSKQSSYEQYF.

The chain combines TRBV6-6 with TRBJ2-5, with 9 bases matching TRBD2. V shed 5 bases, J shed 1 base, and the junction held 14 bases outside the gene matches. The CDR3 runs 18 residues. CDR1 and CDR2 from the germline V gene are MNHNY and SVGAGI (reference sequence). The CDR3 reads CASSQKGLAGSFQETQYF. As DNA, the CDR3 is TGTGCCAGCAGTCAAAAAGGGCTAGCGGGGAGCTTCCAAGAGACCCAGTACTTC.

This chain's CDR3 is CASSQQRAGTDTQYF. For the CDR3, the DNA is TGTGCCAGCTCACAGCAACGGGCAGGCACAGATACGCAGTATTTT. This chain uses TRBV18 with TRBJ2-3; D gene uncertain. Germline V lookup: CDR1 KGHSH, CDR2 LQKENI. CDR3 length equals 15 residues. Trimming shortened V by 4 bases and J by 1 base, and 12 bases separated the two germline ends.

This sequence joins TRBV2 and TRBJ1-2, with 11 nucleotides matching TRBD1. Germline V CDR1 and CDR2: SNHLY, FYNNEI. With 6 bases clipped from V and 1 base from J, the junction kept 1 base outside the gene matches. The CDR3 has 14 amino acids. CDR3 in amino acids: CASSGTGGNYGYTF. The CDR3 DNA reads as TGTGCCAGCAGCGGGACAGGGGGTAACTATGGCTACACCTTC.

The chain links TRBV2 to TRBJ2-4, with D unresolved. Between the trimmed V and J ends, which lost 8 bases and 5 bases, there was a span of 13 bases. CDR3 size: 13 residues. CDR1 SNHLY and CDR2 FYNNEI come from the germline V gene. CDR3 in DNA: TGTGCCAGCGGTCCCGGCTGGGAAAACATTCAGTACTTC. It specifies CASGPGWENIQYF.

V is TRBV5-1 and J is TRBJ1-2; unclear D gene. Trimming took off 1 base at V and 4 bases at J, with 8 bases between the two ends. CDR3 length: 13 amino acids. CDR1 is SGHRS, CDR2 YFSETQ, per germline. CDR3 loop: CASSLMGSYGYTF. The CDR3 coding sequence is TGCGCCAGCAGCTTGATGGGGTCCTATGGCTACACCTTC.

V is TRBV7-9 and J is TRBJ2-2; D is unclear. The CDR3 spans 14 residues. Trimming took off 1 base at V and 3 bases at J, with 6 bases between the two ends. The V gene's germline CDR1 is SEHNR and CDR2 FQNEAQ (reference sequence). CDR3 region: CASSLEVDTGELFF. CDR3 nucleotides: TGTGCCAGCAGCTTAGAAGTGGACACCGGGGAGCTGTTTTTT.

The CDR3 nucleotides are TGTGCCAGCAGTGACCCATCCGGGACAGGGGGCAGTCAGCCCCAGCATTTT. It codes for CASSDPSGTGGSQPQHF. The V and J genes are TRBV2 and TRBJ1-5, with TRBD1 matching over 12 bases. Trimming at V came to 3 bases and at J to 6 bases, leaving 9 bases not matched to a gene. Germline V gene sequence: CDR1 SNHLY, CDR2 FYNNEI. This CDR3 contains 17 residues.

The rearrangement joins TRBV4-1 to TRBJ2-1; D gene uncertain. The germline V and J ends were trimmed by 0 bases and 4 bases, with 7 bases remaining between them. This CDR3 comprises 14 residues. Germline V CDR1 and CDR2: MGHRA, YSYEKL. The DNA of the CDR3 is TGCGCCAGCAGCCAAGAACCCCTTTACAATGAGCAGTTCTTC. This encodes CASSQEPLYNEQFF.

This sequence joins TRBV10-3 and TRBJ1-5, with D possibly being TRBD1 (6 bases). Germline values: CDR1 ENHRY, CDR2 SYGVKD. CDR3 length: 15 amino acids. The germline V and J ends were trimmed by 4 bases and 6 bases, with 16 bases remaining between them. The CDR3: CAISGVGGAFQPQHF. The DNA of the CDR3 is TGTGCCATCAGTGGAGTGGGGGGGGCTTTTCAGCCCCAGCATTTT.

The V call is TRBV5-1, the J call TRBJ2-7; D might be TRBD1 or TRBD2, each matching 5 bases. The V gene's germline CDR1 is SGHRS and CDR2 YFSETQ. CDR3 size: 14 residues. V shed 4 bases and J shed 3 bases, with 14 bases lying between them. In DNA, the CDR3 is TGCGCCAGCAGCGACCGGGACGGAGGCTACGAGCAGTACTTC. Translation gives CASSDRDGGYEQYF. Variable domain in full (rest from reference TRBV5-1 and TRBJ2-7): KAGVTQTPRYLIKTRGQQVTLSCSPISGHRSVSWYQQTPGQGLQFLFEYFSETQRNKGNFPGRFSGRQFSNSRSEMNVSTLELGDSALYLCASSDRDGGYEQYFGPGTRLTVT.

This chain uses TRBV6-9 with TRBJ1-5; D gene ambiguous. The germline CDR1 and CDR2 sequences are MNHGY and SVAAGI. V was shortened by 6 bases and J by 5 bases, with 17 bases between the two germline ends. The CDR3 sequence is 15 residues long. The CDR3 is CASRMGSSRDQPQHF. The CDR3 coding sequence is TGTGCCAGCAGAATGGGGTCCTCGAGGGATCAGCCCCAGCATTTT.